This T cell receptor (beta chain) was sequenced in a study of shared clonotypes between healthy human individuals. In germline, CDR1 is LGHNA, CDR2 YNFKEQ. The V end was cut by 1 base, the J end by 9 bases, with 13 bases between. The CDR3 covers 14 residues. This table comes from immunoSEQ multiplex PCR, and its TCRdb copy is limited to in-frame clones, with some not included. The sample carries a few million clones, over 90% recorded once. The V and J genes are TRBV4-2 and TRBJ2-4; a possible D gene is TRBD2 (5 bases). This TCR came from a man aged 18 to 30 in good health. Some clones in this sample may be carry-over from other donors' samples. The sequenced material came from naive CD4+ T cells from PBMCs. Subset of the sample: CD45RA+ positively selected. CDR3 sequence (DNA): TGTGCCAGCAGCCAAGCGGGTGGGAGCAGCATTCAGTACTTC. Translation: CASSQAGGSSIQYF.